One TCR beta chain is described in this entry. The sample is drawn from a study of cytomegalovirus exposure and HLA in healthy donors. J was trimmed by 4 bases and V by 4 bases; bases with no gene match: 8. The germline V gene has CDR1 SGHDT and CDR2 YYEEEE. The CDR3 covers 16 residues. The PCR made use of 60 Vbeta and 13 Jbeta primers. Profiling relied on immunoSEQ multiplex PCR, and the TCRdb table lists in-frame clones only, not all of them. The table shows some 120,000 clones, with about 16% occurring only once. The TCR originated in a young woman in good health and CMV-seronegative. The chain employs TRBV5-6 and TRBJ2-2, with 9 positions matching TRBD2. Sample: PBMCs. In DNA, the CDR3 is TGTGCCAGCAGCCCAGGGGGAGCGGGAGGCACCGGGGAGCTGTTTTTT. Protein product: CASSPGGAGGTGELFF.